These 11 T cell receptor beta chains were sequenced from one sample in a study of CD8 T cells in Susac syndrome. Reverse transcription of about 0.45 to 1 ug RNA was carried out with random hexamers. TCRdb recomputed calls from the immunoSEQ multiplex PCR reads with MiXCR, one row per CDR3 protein. The sample shows 160,000 or so distinct CDR3 sequences, roughly 93% of them seen only once. Sequencing was carried out using CD4+ T cells from PBMCs. The receptors stem from a human donor in good health.

V is TRBV25-1 and J is TRBJ2-7, with a weak D call TRBD1 (5 bases). V shed 5 bases and J shed 0 bases, with 14 bases lying between them. CDR1 is MGHDK, CDR2 SYGVNS, per germline. CDR3 length: 15 residues. The CDR3 is CASSHSGRASYEQYF. CDR3 nucleotides: TGTGCCAGCAGTCATTCGGGCAGGGCCTCCTACGAGCAGTACTTC.

This chain uses TRBV10-3 with TRBJ2-2; 10 bases agree with TRBD2. The V segment lost 6 bases and the J segment 1 base; nucleotides outside the gene matches: 11. Germline-derived CDR1 and CDR2 are ENHRY and SYGVKD. The CDR3 contains 18 residues. The CDR3 DNA follows: TGTGCCATCAGACCCAGCGGGGGGGCAGGTTGGAACACCGGGGAGCTGTTTTTT. Residues: CAIRPSGGAGWNTGELFF.

V and J are TRBV29-1 and TRBJ1-4; tentatively, D is TRBD1 (6 bases). Per the germline V gene, CDR1 is SQVTM and CDR2 is ANQGSEA. The CDR3 length is 14 residues. The V and J ends lost 4 bases and 1 base respectively, with 10 bases between them. The CDR3 sequence is CSVALQGTNEKLFF. CDR3 in DNA: TGCAGCGTTGCCCTACAGGGAACTAATGAAAAACTGTTTTTT.

The V call is TRBV6-5, the J call TRBJ2-1, with D perhaps matching TRBD1 (5 bases). With 6 bases removed from V and 8 bases from J, the gap between germline ends came to 17 bases. Per germline, CDR1 MNHEY and CDR2 SVGAGI. This CDR3 is 14 amino acids long. This CDR3 is CASSRRGDSDEQFF. The CDR3 DNA reads TGTGCCAGCAGCCGCCGTGGCGACAGTGATGAGCAGTTCTTC.

This sequence joins TRBV19 and TRBJ2-2; D not resolved. The germline V gene has CDR1 LNHDA and CDR2 SQIVND (reference sequence). There are 14 residues in the CDR3. The V end lost 5 bases, the J end lost 4 bases, and 11 bases lay between the germline ends. For the CDR3, the DNA is TGTGCCAGTAGTGTCGGCCCCCGCACCGGGGAGCTGTTTTTT. Its translation: CASSVGPRTGELFF.

This clonotype was seen only once. The V and J genes are TRBV15 and TRBJ1-6, with TRBD1 matching 8 bases. Germline assignment: CDR1 LNHNV and CDR2 YYDKDF (reference sequence). The CDR3 covers 15 residues. V was pared by 3 bases and J by 7 bases, with 5 bases of the junction left unmatched. The CDR3: CATSRRQGTNSPLHF. Here the CDR3 DNA reads TGTGCCACCAGCAGGAGACAGGGGACCAATTCACCCCTCCACTTT.

This clonotype was seen once. The chain is built from TRBV5-6 and TRBJ1-6; D gene unclear. Trimming took off 0 bases at V and 0 bases at J, with 13 bases between the two ends. The CDR3 totals 18 residues. Germline V gives CDR1 SGHDT, CDR2 YYEEEE. In DNA, the CDR3 is TGTGCCAGCAGCTTGGTAATTGGCCAGAGCTCCTATAATTCACCCCTCCACTTT. The encoded protein is CASSLVIGQSSYNSPLHF.

This chain joins TRBV18 and TRBJ2-3; a possible D gene is TRBD2 (6 bases). The germline V and J ends were trimmed by 4 bases and 3 bases, with 14 bases remaining between them. The length of the CDR3 is 15 residues. Germline lookup yields CDR1 KGHSH and CDR2 LQKENI. CDR3 coding DNA: TGTGCCAGCTCACAGAGCCGGGGAGGAACAGATACGCAGTATTTT. Protein sequence: CASSQSRGGTDTQYF.

This chain connects TRBV13 to TRBJ2-3; TRBD2 aligns across 7 bases. The CDR3 runs to 18 residues. V gave up 5 bases and J gave up 3 bases; unmatched junction bases: 17. Germline CDR1 is PRHDT and CDR2 is FYEKMQ (reference sequence). CDR3 loop: CASSPTFTSGEMTDTQYF. DNA for the CDR3: TGTGCCAGCAGCCCCACCTTTACAAGCGGGGAGATGACAGATACGCAGTATTTT.

The J gene is TRBJ1-2, the V gene TRBV7-2; unclear D gene. The CDR3 spans 12 residues. Germline V gives CDR1 SGHTA, CDR2 FQGNSA. V dropped 0 bases and J dropped 6 bases, with 5 bases sitting between them. This CDR3 is CASSLALHGYTF. The CDR3 region has the DNA TGTGCCAGCAGCTTAGCCCTTCATGGCTACACCTTC.

Comment on this clonotype: The junction departs from germline at one end; a sequencing error may be responsible. This sequence joins TRBV3-1 and TRBJ2-1; D call uncertain. This CDR3 region has 14 residues. The germline gives CDR1 LGHDT, CDR2 YNNKEL (reference sequence). The CDR3 spells CASSQVGSYNEQFF. The DNA of the CDR3 is TGTGCCAGCAGTCAAGTCGGCAGCTACAATGAGCAGTTCTTC.